This TCR beta chain was identified in a study of T-cell reconstitution after alpha-beta-depleted transplantation in children. The CDR3 is 15 amino acids. Germline V gene lookup returns CDR1 SGHRS and CDR2 YFSETQ. Germline trimming cut 4 bases from V and 3 bases from J; bases unmatched to any gene: 5. In its sample, this clonotype was seen a few times. Preparation of the TCRbeta library was carried out with unique molecular identifiers. TCRdb reanalysed the PCR reads using MiXCR and keeps one entry per CDR3 protein. The table has some 340,000 distinct CDR3 sequences, about 9.3% seen once. This TCR was sampled from a human donor who donated a stem cell graft to a child with acute lymphoblastic leukemia. The gene calls are TRBV5-1 and TRBJ1-4; 8 bases agree with TRBD1. Material: PBMCs from the stem cell graft donor, obtained from the stem cell graft. This CDR3 reads CASSELQGANEKLFF. CDR3 coding DNA: TGCGCCAGCAGCGAATTACAGGGGGCTAATGAAAAACTGTTTTTT.